Only a few counts were recorded for the clone carrying this T cell receptor beta chain. Its antigen is undetermined. This sample was taken from a study of identical twins. Overall study findings and caveats: The same donors were not followed; conclusions instead depended on cross-sectional statistical analysis.

CDR1 is SGHTA, CDR2 FQGNSA, per germline. CDR3 length: 15 amino acids. Losses at the gene ends were 5 bases for V and 1 base for J; bases not matched to a gene: 4. TCRdb redid the calling of the 5' RACE reads with MiXCR, one entry per CDR3 protein. This sample has some 500,000 distinct CDR3 sequences, with 13% to 15% found just once. The data also belong to a second study, concerning yellow fever vaccine responses in identical twins.

The source is a woman aged 18-29 years in good health. The chain employs TRBV7-2 and TRBJ2-1; TRBD2 aligns across 8 bases. The sequencing input was CD4+ T cells sorted from blood. This CDR3 reads CASSPLAASYNEQFF. The CDR3 DNA follows: TGTGCCAGCAGCCCACTAGCGGCATCCTACAATGAGCAGTTCTTC.